The sequence of this T cell receptor beta chain was determined in a study of blood T cell repertoires in COVID-19. Study summary: Sample material is recorded as cDNA or gDNA derived from T cells, B-cell-depleted T cells, or PBMCs.

The CDR3 runs to 12 residues. Germline V gene lookup returns CDR1 MDHEN and CDR2 SYDVKM. With 6 bases removed from V and 2 bases from J, the gap between germline ends came to 8 bases. This clone has at least ten counts. Profiled with immunoSEQ multiplex PCR; TCRdb holds only in-frame clones, not every one. The sample has about 280,000 clones, 80% to 90% seen once; the top ten hold approximately 10%. This TCR derives from a woman aged 45-65 years who had recovered from COVID-19. The sample comprised peripheral blood. The V and J genes are TRBV28 and TRBJ2-7, with unresolved D. The CDR3 sequence: CASSNRAYEQYF. The CDR3 coding sequence is TGTGCCAGCAGCAACCGGGCCTACGAGCAGTACTTC. Full variable domain (rest looked up from reference TRBV28 and TRBJ2-7): DVKVTQSSRYLVKRTGEKVFLECVQDMDHENMFWYRQDPGLGLRLIYFSYDVKMKEKGDIPEGYSVSREKKERFSLILESASTNQTSMYLCASSNRAYEQYFGPGTRLTVT.